The T cell receptor (beta chain) described here comes from a study of post-analysis software for immune sequencing data. Study information: Patients with relapsing-remitting, secondary progressive and progressive-relapsing multiple sclerosis courses were all represented. Study-level findings and limits: Elevated frequency relative to controls characterized 4 or 5 TRBV segments in patients, TRBV5-6, TRBV5-1 and TRBV20-1 among them. With F measure, samples from one preparation batch clustered together strongly.

This clonotype was seen more than once but under ten times. Its specificity is unknown. Prepared TCR beta cDNA libraries contained unique molecular identifiers. T cells numbering roughly 0.85 to 11 million gave rise to some 520,000 cDNA molecules. TCRdb passed the PCR reads through MiXCR, listing each CDR3 protein once. The sample includes 740,000 or so distinct CDR3 sequences, approximately 53% of them seen just once. V trimming: 0 bases; J trimming: 0 bases; junction bases outside the gene matches: 10. The CDR3 is 18 residues long. CDR1 and CDR2 from the germline V gene are SGHRS and YFSETQ. Specimen: blood. The V call is TRBV5-1, the J call TRBJ2-3, with 7 nucleotides matching TRBD2. This TCR derives from a girl aged 10 to 17 with multiple sclerosis. CDR3 nucleotides: TGCGCCAGCAGCTTGGCCCCTAGCGGAAGCCCTAGCACAGATACGCAGTATTTT. Translated: CASSLAPSGSPSTDTQYF.